These T cell receptor beta chains were read from a single sample in a study of shared clonotypes between healthy human individuals. Generated by immunoSEQ multiplex PCR, the TCRdb table keeps only in-frame clones and is missing some. The sample has about 2.3 million clones; just under 95% are singletons. Source material: naive CD4+ T cells from PBMCs. The receptors originated from a man in his late teens or twenties in good health. Some clones in this sample may be carry-over from other donors' samples. Each CDR3 is given with its conserved first and last residue. D genes are given only for firm matches. Clone size, where shown, is once, few, many, or a class for clones that have expanded.

CDR3 protein: CASSRKPQGGGESGQETQYF; CDR3 DNA: TGCGCCAGCAGCCGTAAACCGCAGGGAGGAGGGGAATCGGGGCAAGAGACCCAGTACTTC; D gene: NA; V gene: TRBV5-1; J gene: TRBJ2-5; clone size: NA
CDR3 protein: CASSGPGGSSSTDTQYF; CDR3 DNA: TGTGCCAGCAGCGGGCCGGGCGGATCCTCTAGCACAGATACGCAGTATTTT; D gene: NA; V gene: TRBV9; J gene: TRBJ2-3; clone size: NA
CDR3 protein: CASSPTRDGNTEAFF; CDR3 DNA: TGTGCCAGCAGCCCGACGCGGGACGGGAACACTGAAGCTTTCTTT; D gene: NA; V gene: TRBV5-4; J gene: TRBJ1-1; clone size: NA
CDR3 protein: CASSWNSGRVTYEQYF; CDR3 DNA: TGTGCCAGCAGTTGGAATAGCGGGAGGGTAACCTACGAGCAGTACTTC; D gene: TRBD2; V gene: TRBV28; J gene: TRBJ2-7; clone size: NA
CDR3 protein: CASSLGGQGGEKLFF; CDR3 DNA: TGTGCCAGCAGCTTGGGCGGACAGGGTGGGGAAAAACTGTTTTTT; D gene: TRBD1; V gene: TRBV5-4; J gene: TRBJ1-4; clone size: NA
CDR3 protein: CASSLRGGVGGYTF; CDR3 DNA: TGTGCCAGCAGTTTACGAGGAGGGGTGGGTGGCTACACCTTC; D gene: NA; V gene: TRBV28; J gene: TRBJ1-2; clone size: NA
CDR3 protein: CASSIDLETTYEQYF; CDR3 DNA: TGTGCCAGTAGTATAGATCTCGAGACCACCTACGAGCAGTACTTC; D gene: NA; V gene: TRBV19; J gene: TRBJ2-7; clone size: NA
CDR3 protein: CASSKEGQGAPGELFF; CDR3 DNA: TGTGCCAGCAGCAAAGAAGGACAGGGGGCCCCCGGGGAGCTGTTTTTT; D gene: NA; V gene: TRBV21-1; J gene: TRBJ2-2; clone size: NA
CDR3 protein: CASSLASSSGNTIYF; CDR3 DNA: TGCGCCAGCAGCTTGGCTTCGAGCTCTGGAAACACCATATATTTT; D gene: NA; V gene: TRBV5-1; J gene: TRBJ1-3; clone size: NA
CDR3 protein: CASSLTPGVTYNEQFF; CDR3 DNA: TGTGCCAGCAGCTTAACCCCAGGGGTCACTTACAATGAGCAGTTCTTC; D gene: NA; V gene: TRBV7-3; J gene: TRBJ2-1; clone size: NA
CDR3 protein: CASSLQGTGELFF; CDR3 DNA: TGTGCCAGCAGTTTACAGGGAACCGGGGAGCTGTTTTTT; D gene: NA; V gene: TRBV28; J gene: TRBJ2-2; clone size: NA
CDR3 protein: CASSPQTGTYEQYF; CDR3 DNA: TGTGCCAGTAGTCCCCAGACGGGGACCTACGAGCAGTACTTC; D gene: NA; V gene: TRBV19; J gene: TRBJ2-7; clone size: once
CDR3 protein: CATSRGQGEKLFF; CDR3 DNA: TGTGCCACCAGCAGGGGACAAGGTGAAAAACTGTTTTTT; D gene: NA; V gene: TRBV15; J gene: TRBJ1-4; clone size: few
CDR3 protein: CAISDEAPNTEAFF; CDR3 DNA: TGTGCCATCAGTGATGAGGCACCGAACACTGAAGCTTTCTTT; D gene: NA; V gene: TRBV10-3; J gene: TRBJ1-1; clone size: NA
CDR3 protein: CASSPLAGADEQYF; CDR3 DNA: TGCGCCAGCAGCCCCCTAGCGGGAGCAGACGAGCAGTACTTC; D gene: TRBD2; V gene: TRBV5-1; J gene: TRBJ2-7; clone size: NA
CDR3 protein: CASSLAGDTQYF; CDR3 DNA: TGTGCCAGCAGCTTGGCCGGAGATACGCAGTATTTT; D gene: NA; V gene: TRBV5-6; J gene: TRBJ2-3; clone size: NA
CDR3 protein: CASSPTGTDSGNTIYF; CDR3 DNA: TGTGCCAGCTCACCTACCGGGACAGACTCTGGAAACACCATATATTTT; D gene: TRBD1; V gene: TRBV18; J gene: TRBJ1-3; clone size: NA
CDR3 protein: CASSLFGGNTEAFF; CDR3 DNA: TGCGCCAGCAGCTTATTCGGGGGGAACACTGAAGCTTTCTTT; D gene: NA; V gene: TRBV5-1; J gene: TRBJ1-1; clone size: NA
CDR3 protein: CASSIPGTSETTPETQYF; CDR3 DNA: TGTGCCAGTAGTATCCCAGGGACTAGCGAGACTACCCCGGAGACCCAGTACTTC; D gene: TRBD2; V gene: TRBV19; J gene: TRBJ2-5; clone size: NA
CDR3 protein: CASSLLSLGRAAGYTF; CDR3 DNA: TGTGCCAGCAGTTTATTGTCCCTCGGGAGGGCGGCCGGCTACACCTTC; D gene: NA; V gene: TRBV27; J gene: TRBJ1-2; clone size: NA
CDR3 protein: CASSFVKTNTGELFF; CDR3 DNA: TGTGCCAGCAGCTTTGTCAAAACGAACACCGGGGAGCTGTTTTTT; D gene: NA; V gene: TRBV5-4; J gene: TRBJ2-2; clone size: NA
CDR3 protein: CASSVVSDRSYNEQFF; CDR3 DNA: TGTGCCAGCAGCGTAGTGTCGGACAGGAGTTACAATGAGCAGTTCTTC; D gene: TRBD1; V gene: TRBV9; J gene: TRBJ2-1; clone size: NA
CDR3 protein: CASSYSRGAQGVLTF; CDR3 DNA: TGTGCCAGCAGTTACTCGAGGGGGGCCCAGGGTGTCCTGACTTTC; D gene: NA; V gene: TRBV6-5; J gene: TRBJ2-6; clone size: NA
CDR3 protein: CASSVDPASTDTQYF; CDR3 DNA: TGTGCCAGCAGCGTAGATCCTGCTTCCACAGATACGCAGTATTTT; D gene: NA; V gene: TRBV9; J gene: TRBJ2-3; clone size: NA
CDR3 protein: CATSRNKGQGPGNEQFF; CDR3 DNA: TGTGCCACCAGCAGAAACAAGGGACAGGGGCCGGGGAATGAGCAGTTCTTC; D gene: TRBD1; V gene: TRBV15; J gene: TRBJ2-1; clone size: NA
CDR3 protein: CASSLDAGTSGSLWNEQFF; CDR3 DNA: TGCGCCAGCAGCTTGGACGCGGGGACTAGCGGGAGTTTGTGGAATGAGCAGTTCTTC; D gene: TRBD2; V gene: TRBV5-1; J gene: TRBJ2-1; clone size: once
CDR3 protein: CASSLGYFMNTEAFF; CDR3 DNA: TGTGCCAGCAGCTTAGGCTACTTCATGAACACTGAAGCTTTCTTT; D gene: NA; V gene: TRBV7-9; J gene: TRBJ1-1; clone size: NA
CDR3 protein: CASSQKTQALGDKNIQYF; CDR3 DNA: TGTGCCAGCAGCCAAAAAACCCAGGCTCTGGGGGACAAAAACATTCAGTACTTC; D gene: NA; V gene: TRBV14; J gene: TRBJ2-4; clone size: NA
CDR3 protein: CASSIGRHSGNTIYF; CDR3 DNA: TGTGCCAGTAGTATCGGCCGACACTCTGGAAACACCATATATTTT; D gene: NA; V gene: TRBV19; J gene: TRBJ1-3; clone size: few
CDR3 protein: CASSGLALLAKNIQYF; CDR3 DNA: TGTGCCAGCAGTGGATTAGCGTTACTAGCCAAAAACATTCAGTACTTC; D gene: NA; V gene: TRBV6-1; J gene: TRBJ2-4; clone size: NA
CDR3 protein: CASSPIGGDTQYF; CDR3 DNA: TGTGCCAGCAGTCCCATAGGCGGAGATACGCAGTATTTT; D gene: NA; V gene: TRBV6-6; J gene: TRBJ2-3; clone size: NA
CDR3 protein: CASSLLGTSIQYF; CDR3 DNA: TGTGCCAGCAGCTTACTGGGGACTAGCATCCAGTACTTC; D gene: TRBD2; V gene: TRBV7-2; J gene: TRBJ2-7; clone size: NA
CDR3 protein: CASSLDRGPGNTIYF; CDR3 DNA: TGTGCCAGCAGCTTAGACCGAGGACCTGGAAACACCATATATTTT; D gene: NA; V gene: TRBV7-2; J gene: TRBJ1-3; clone size: NA
CDR3 protein: CASSPDSNYGYTF; CDR3 DNA: TGTGCCAGCAGCCCGGACAGTAACTATGGCTACACCTTC; D gene: NA; V gene: TRBV7-2; J gene: TRBJ1-2; clone size: few
CDR3 protein: CASGRRAGEYLTQHF; CDR3 DNA: TGTGCCAGCGGACGGAGGGCGGGGGAATATCTGACCCAGCATTTT; D gene: NA; V gene: TRBV6-1; J gene: TRBJ1-5; clone size: NA
CDR3 protein: CASSSLGGALYEQYF; CDR3 DNA: TGCGCCAGCAGCTCCCTTGGTGGGGCCCTCTACGAGCAGTACTTC; D gene: NA; V gene: TRBV5-1; J gene: TRBJ2-7; clone size: NA
CDR3 protein: CASSDTETGETEAFF; CDR3 DNA: TGTGCCAGCAGTGATACTGAAACAGGGGAGACTGAAGCTTTCTTT; D gene: TRBD1; V gene: TRBV25-1; J gene: TRBJ1-1; clone size: few
CDR3 protein: CASSLVGEEQYF; CDR3 DNA: TGTGCCAGCAGCTTAGTGGGGGAGGAGCAGTACTTC; D gene: NA; V gene: TRBV7-9; J gene: TRBJ2-7; clone size: NA
CDR3 protein: CASSQSTNYGYTF; CDR3 DNA: TGCGCCAGCAGCCAGAGTACTAACTATGGCTACACCTTC; D gene: NA; V gene: TRBV5-1; J gene: TRBJ1-2; clone size: NA
CDR3 protein: CASRMWGYSSYNEQFF; CDR3 DNA: TGTGCCAGCAGGATGTGGGGTTATAGCTCCTACAATGAGCAGTTCTTC; D gene: NA; V gene: TRBV5-4; J gene: TRBJ2-1; clone size: NA
CDR3 protein: CASRPGLGSGEQYF; CDR3 DNA: TGTGCCAGCAGACCGGGACTAGGGAGTGGAGAGCAGTACTTC; D gene: TRBD2; V gene: TRBV2; J gene: TRBJ2-7; clone size: NA
CDR3 protein: CASSLYGVGYEQFF; CDR3 DNA: TGTGCCAGCAGTTTATATGGGGTGGGGTATGAGCAGTTCTTC; D gene: NA; V gene: TRBV28; J gene: TRBJ2-1; clone size: NA
CDR3 protein: CASSYRTGGALGETQYF; CDR3 DNA: TGCGCCAGCAGCTATCGGACAGGGGGCGCATTAGGAGAGACCCAGTACTTC; D gene: TRBD1; V gene: TRBV5-1; J gene: TRBJ2-5; clone size: NA
CDR3 protein: CASSPDSNYGYTF; CDR3 DNA: TGTGCCAGCAGTCCCGACAGTAACTATGGCTACACCTTC; D gene: NA; V gene: TRBV28; J gene: TRBJ1-2; clone size: NA
CDR3 protein: CASSQQGGPGELFF; CDR3 DNA: TGTGCCAGCAGTCAACAGGGGGGGCCCGGGGAGCTGTTTTTT; D gene: NA; V gene: TRBV6-5; J gene: TRBJ2-2; clone size: NA
CDR3 protein: CATRTSGGLRSYNEQFF; CDR3 DNA: TGTGCCACCCGGACTAGCGGGGGCCTCCGGTCCTACAATGAGCAGTTCTTC; D gene: TRBD2; V gene: TRBV28; J gene: TRBJ2-1; clone size: NA
CDR3 protein: CASSLRTGHYEQYF; CDR3 DNA: TGTGCCAGTAGTCTCAGGACAGGACACTACGAGCAGTACTTC; D gene: TRBD1; V gene: TRBV19; J gene: TRBJ2-7; clone size: NA
CDR3 protein: CATSRDRGSYNEQFF; CDR3 DNA: TGTGCCACCAGCAGAGACAGGGGGTCCTACAATGAGCAGTTCTTC; D gene: TRBD1; V gene: TRBV15; J gene: TRBJ2-1; clone size: NA
CDR3 protein: CAWKNRGGNYGYTF; CDR3 DNA: TGTGCCTGGAAAAACAGGGGTGGTAACTATGGCTACACCTTC; D gene: TRBD1; V gene: TRBV30; J gene: TRBJ1-2; clone size: NA
CDR3 protein: CAIKGPLHYEQYF; CDR3 DNA: TGTGCCATTAAGGGCCCCCTCCACTACGAGCAGTACTTC; D gene: NA; V gene: TRBV5-8; J gene: TRBJ2-7; clone size: NA
CDR3 protein: CASSPEGDFYNEQFF; CDR3 DNA: TGTGCCAGCAGCCCCGAAGGGGACTTTTACAATGAGCAGTTCTTC; D gene: NA; V gene: TRBV9; J gene: TRBJ2-1; clone size: NA
CDR3 protein: CASNRAEGLVVTGELFF; CDR3 DNA: TGTGCCAGCAACCGAGCAGAGGGTCTTGTCGTCACCGGGGAGCTGTTTTTT; D gene: NA; V gene: TRBV5-8; J gene: TRBJ2-2; clone size: NA
CDR3 protein: CASSWGPRYGYTF; CDR3 DNA: TGTGCCAGCAGTTGGGGCCCGCGGTATGGCTACACCTTC; D gene: NA; V gene: TRBV6-6; J gene: TRBJ1-2; clone size: NA
CDR3 protein: CASSSQPTDTQYF; CDR3 DNA: TGCGCCAGCAGCTCTCAACCCACAGATACGCAGTATTTT; D gene: NA; V gene: TRBV5-1; J gene: TRBJ2-3; clone size: NA
CDR3 protein: CASSLVSGELFF; CDR3 DNA: TGTGCCAGCAGCTTAGTCAGCGGGGAGCTGTTTTTT; D gene: NA; V gene: TRBV7-2; J gene: TRBJ2-2; clone size: NA
CDR3 protein: CSASYSNQPQHF; CDR3 DNA: TGCAGCGCTTCTTATAGCAATCAGCCCCAGCATTTT; D gene: NA; V gene: TRBV29-1; J gene: TRBJ1-5; clone size: few
CDR3 protein: CASSLNQGMQSLPEAFF; CDR3 DNA: TGTGCCAGCAGCTTAAATCAGGGTATGCAAAGTTTGCCTGAAGCTTTCTTT; D gene: NA; V gene: TRBV7-2; J gene: TRBJ1-1; clone size: NA
CDR3 protein: CASGRSSADQETQYF; CDR3 DNA: TGCGCCAGCGGAAGGTCTAGCGCCGACCAAGAGACCCAGTACTTC; D gene: NA; V gene: TRBV5-1; J gene: TRBJ2-5; clone size: NA